This TCR beta chain was retrieved from a study of TIL therapy for anti-PD-1-resistant metastatic lung cancer. Overall study: Half of patients were current or former smokers.

The CDR3 length is 12 residues. Trimming removed 5 bases at V and 8 bases at J, with 12 bases between. Germline V lookup: CDR1 SNHLY, CDR2 FYNNEI. Time point given: pre-treatment sample, taken before nivolumab and TIL therapy. Stage 4 NSCLC adults joined between late 2017 and 2020. The immunoSEQ assay was v3. Assay: immunoSEQ multiplex PCR; the TCRdb copy retains only in-frame clones and omits some. Among tens of thousands of clones, around 90% were seen once, and the ten largest hold just over 2.5%. This clone was observed once. V usage is TRBV2 and J usage is TRBJ1-2; D is unresolved. The receptor was isolated from a person aged 25-85 years with non-small cell lung cancer. Sample: blood, taken at baseline. Here the CDR3 reads CASSPGLEGYTF. The CDR3 region has the DNA TGTGCCAGCAGTCCCGGGTTGGAAGGCTACACCTTC. The variable domain in full, with the rest retrieved from reference TRBV2 and TRBJ1-2, is EPEVTQTPSHQVTQMGQEVILRCVPISNHLYFYWYRQILGQKVEFLVSFYNNEISEKSEIFDDQFSVERPDGSNFTLKIRSTKLEDSAMYFCASSPGLEGYTFGSGTRLTVV.